Below are 9 T cell receptor beta chains sequenced from a single sample in a study of post-analysis software for immune sequencing data. Study findings and constraints: TRBV5-6, TRBV5-1 and TRBV20-1 were among several TRBV segments more frequent in patients than controls.

Every TCR beta cDNA library bore unique molecular identifiers. Each CDR3 protein is one row after TCRdb ran MiXCR on the PCR reads. Of hundreds of thousands of distinct CDR3 sequences in the sample, about 32% are singletons; the top ten hold roughly 0.57%. Their cognate antigens are unknown. Sequenced input: blood. Every receptor here comes from a girl under 18 with multiple sclerosis.

This clonotype appeared a few times. The rearrangement uses TRBV7-9 and TRBJ2-7; 8 bases fit TRBD2. The V segment lost 1 base and the J segment 5 bases; nucleotides outside the gene matches: 7. The CDR3 loop spans 15 amino acids. CDR1 is SEHNR and CDR2 is FQNEAQ in the germline V gene (reference sequence). In DNA, the CDR3 is TGTGCCAGCAGCTTAGGTACCAGCGGGAGCAACGAGCAGTACTTC. As protein: CASSLGTSGSNEQYF.

In its sample, this clonotype was seen a few times. The genes are TRBV10-3 and TRBJ2-3; D tentatively fits TRBD1 or TRBD2 (5 bases each). CDR1 ENHRY and CDR2 SYGVKD come from the germline V gene. Trimming removed 6 bases from V and 3 bases from J, with 13 bases in between. This CDR3 comprises 14 residues. The CDR3 protein is CAIRQEAGTDTQYF. DNA for the CDR3: TGTGCCATCAGACAGGAGGCAGGGACAGATACGCAGTATTTT.

This clonotype was detected a few times. The J gene is TRBJ1-2, the V gene TRBV6-6, with D hard to call. V was trimmed by 6 bases and J by 4 bases, leaving 15 bases between them. This CDR3 has 14 residues. Germline V gene sequence: CDR1 MNHNY, CDR2 SVGAGI (reference sequence). The CDR3 coding sequence is TGTGCCAGCAGCCCCGTCGGGGTGGGCTATGGCTACACCTTC. The encoded protein is CASSPVGVGYGYTF.

This chain connects TRBV5-6 to TRBJ2-2; 8 bases align to TRBD1. V was pared by 3 bases and J by 7 bases, with 14 bases of the junction left unmatched. From germline, CDR1 is SGHDT and CDR2 YYEEEE. The CDR3 consists of 17 residues. As DNA, the CDR3 is TGTGCCAGCAGCTCCGGATTTCCAAGGACAGGGATCGGGGAGCTGTTTTTT. Its translation: CASSSGFPRTGIGELFF.

V is TRBV29-1 and J is TRBJ2-3, with D uncertain. Germline lookup yields CDR1 SQVTM and CDR2 ANQGSEA. Trimming took off 0 bases at V and 1 base at J, with 14 bases between the two ends. The CDR3 consists of 16 residues. In DNA, the CDR3 is TGCAGCGTTGAAGATCCCCAGACCAAGGGCACAGATACGCAGTATTTT. Translated: CSVEDPQTKGTDTQYF.

The chain carries TRBV6-1 and TRBJ1-1; maybe TRBD1 (6 bases). V was cut by 6 bases and J by 8 bases, with 16 bases left in between. Germline loops: CDR1 MNHNS, CDR2 SASEGT. The length of the CDR3 is 13 residues. Here the CDR3 DNA reads TGTGCCAGCAGCGCAGGACAGCACCTCGAAGCTTTCTTT. Amino acid sequence: CASSAGQHLEAFF.

The chain employs TRBV28 and TRBJ1-5; TRBD1 matches 12 bases. CDR1 MDHEN and CDR2 SYDVKM come from the germline V gene. V gave up 6 bases and J gave up 9 bases; unmatched junction bases: 15. The CDR3 consists of 17 residues. In DNA form, the CDR3 reads TGTGCCAGCAGGTTTACCGGGACAGGGGGCGCGGGGGGGCCCCAGCATTTT. Protein: CASRFTGTGGAGGPQHF. Looking up the rest from reference TRBV28 and TRBJ1-5 gives the full variable domain: DVKVTQSSRYLVKRTGEKVFLECVQDMDHENMFWYRQDPGLGLRLIYFSYDVKMKEKGDIPEGYSVSREKKERFSLILESASTNQTSMYLCASRFTGTGGAGGPQHFGDGTRLSIL.

V is TRBV11-1 and J is TRBJ2-1; no firm D call. V was shortened by 6 bases and J by 6 bases, with 12 bases between the two germline ends. CDR1 SGHAT and CDR2 FQDESV come from the germline V gene (reference sequence). This CDR3 spans 13 amino acids. The CDR3 sequence: CASSGRNVNEQFF. Written as DNA, the CDR3 is TGTGCCAGCAGTGGAAGGAATGTCAATGAGCAGTTCTTC.

The J gene is TRBJ1-1, the V gene TRBV6-5; D is perhaps TRBD1 (6 bases). V was cut by 5 bases and J by 1 base, with 11 bases left in between. The CDR3 runs 14 residues. Germline CDR1 reads MNHEY; CDR2 reads SVGAGI. The CDR3 bases are TGTGCCAGCAGTAGACACAGGGAGAACACTGAAGCTTTCTTT. It specifies CASSRHRENTEAFF.